This TCR beta chain was identified in a study of shared clonotypes between healthy human individuals. Study overall: Used for every donor were three CD4 naive, three CD4 memory, two CD8 naive and one CD8 memory plate. Findings and caveats of the study: A reduction in generation probabilities was seen for non-shared clonotypes relative to those shared by all four donors.

The germline CDR1 and CDR2 sequences are SGHNT and YYREEE (reference sequence). The V segment lost 0 bases and the J segment 4 bases; nucleotides outside the gene matches: 6. The length of the CDR3 is 16 residues. Of note for this clone: What it binds is not known.

Assay: immunoSEQ multiplex PCR; the TCRdb copy retains only in-frame clones and omits some. The profile shows 740,000 or so clones, 55% to 85% of them singletons. The material sequenced was memory CD4+ T cells sorted from blood. Subset in this sample: CD45RA-negative fraction. The receptor's source is a woman in her 30s in good health. V is TRBV5-4 and J is TRBJ2-4; 8 nucleotides line up with TRBD2. This CDR3 is CASSLVGSGAKNIQYF. The CDR3 DNA sequence: TGTGCCAGCAGCTTGGTGGGTAGCGGGGCGAAAAACATTCAGTACTTC.